This entry is about one T cell receptor (beta chain). Its antigen has not been determined. Qualities for individual bases were not recorded, and no much larger clone is one base off. The data were taken from a study of blood T cell repertoires in COVID-19 (TCRdb year 2020). Context from the whole study: The collaborator samples originated in the United States, Italy and Spain and spanned the acute and convalescent phases of COVID-19. Deeply sampled blood TCRbeta repertoires from subjects exposed to, actively infected with, or recovered from COVID-19 were included in the dataset. The material from the prospective study consisted of cDNA or gDNA derived from T cells, B-cell-depleted T cells, or PBMCs. A freely available public database, intended as a resource for researchers studying the immune response to SARS-CoV-2, is where the repertoires were released. Samples came from the ongoing ImmuneRACE study (first 160 participants) plus 1,254 subjects from 6 global collaborators. Where available, HLA class I and class II types were taken from metadata supplied by the sample provider and were not determined by assay-based typing. Sample metadata almost always included a de-identified subject ID, COVID-19 status, age in years and sex.

The germline V and J ends show losses of 5 bases and 0 bases respectively, and no gene match explains 6 bases of the junction. CDR3 length: 16 amino acids, cysteine to phenylalanine. The kept DNA is CDR3 alone, 48 bases in frame from the first base. In the germline V gene, CDR1 corresponds to SGHNT and CDR2 to YENEEA. Collaborating institutions collected whole blood in K2EDTA tubes following their own protocols. For TCRbeta analysis, collaborators shipped samples in one of three forms: frozen whole blood, isolated PBMCs, or DNA extracted from either of those sample types. TCRbeta CDR3 regions were amplified from genomic DNA using the immunoSEQ Assay, a bias-controlled multiplex PCR. The source study handled its data this way. The number of nucleated cells in each sample was estimated by amplification of reference gene primers within the assay. To quantify the absolute abundance of each unique TCRbeta CDR3 rearrangement, sequence reads were collapsed and filtered. For each sample, productive Simpson clonality was calculated by taking the square root of Simpson's diversity index across productive rearrangements. This is the immuneACCESS table as TCRdb keeps it, with only in-frame sequences that have V and J called. A part of the clones is gone; compared with another copy, unresolved V genes explain less than half, and the rest is unexplained. The V and J calls and clone size come from that table; D and trimming were worked out from the DNA. Present in this sample are 55,000 to 80,000 clones, 65% to 85% of which were seen just once. The ten largest account for about 6.7% of the sample.

What the study reported, not specific to this receptor: The amount of clinical and demographic metadata varied by source and participant and was provided uncurated.

The chain is made from TRBV11-3 and TRBJ2-1; 8 middle bases align to TRBD2. This TCR was sampled from a human donor in a cohort sampled during active COVID-19. Sequenced: peripheral blood. Read as DNA, the sequence is TGTGCCAGCAGCCTTAGCGGGATGAGCTCCTACAATGAGCAGTTCTTC. Its amino acids are CASSLSGMSSYNEQFF.